Shown below are 19 T cell receptor beta chains from a single sample sequenced in a study of Ad26.COV2.S vaccination and SARS-CoV-2 variants. TCRdb's table, derived via immunoSEQ multiplex PCR, lists solely in-frame clones and lacks some. The sample carries about 94,000 clones, 82% recorded once. The source material was peripheral blood, sampled after recovery from COVID-19. All receptors come from a human donor who had recovered from COVID-19.

The chain links TRBV19 to TRBJ2-7; 7 nucleotides agree with TRBD2. The germline CDR1 and CDR2 sequences are LNHDA and SQIVND (reference sequence). The V and J ends lost 8 bases and 2 bases, in that order; junction bases with no gene match: 9. The CDR3 is 14 amino acids. CDR3 nucleotides: TGTGCCAGTCGTCTAGCGGAAGGGGCCTACGAGCAGTACTTC. Encoded protein: CASRLAEGAYEQYF.

The rearrangement uses TRBV28 and TRBJ2-1, with D uncertain. This CDR3 is 15 amino acids long. Germline values: CDR1 MDHEN, CDR2 SYDVKM. V dropped 6 bases and J dropped 4 bases, with 16 bases sitting between them. In nucleotides, the CDR3 is TGTGCCAGCAGCCTTCTACTCTTCTCTTACAATGAGCAGTTCTTC. This sequence encodes CASSLLLFSYNEQFF.

The chain couples TRBV11-3 to TRBJ1-1; a possible D gene is TRBD1 (6 bases). The CDR3 is made up of 15 amino acids. V lost 5 bases and J lost 7, with 20 bases in between. Germline V gene data show CDR1 as SGHNT and CDR2 as YENEEA. Here the CDR3 reads CASSPNQAGVGEAFF. In DNA form, the CDR3 reads TGTGCCAGCAGCCCAAACCAAGCAGGGGTGGGTGAAGCTTTCTTT.

The V call is TRBV11-3, the J call TRBJ2-6, with TRBD1 as a possible D gene (5 bases). The V end lost 5 bases, the J end lost 0 bases, and 8 bases lay between the germline ends. The CDR3 covers 15 residues. Germline CDR1 SGHNT, CDR2 YENEEA. The CDR3 protein is CASSGDSSGANVLTF. Written as DNA, the CDR3 is TGTGCCAGCAGCGGTGACAGCTCTGGGGCCAACGTCCTGACTTTC.

This clone was seen only once. This rearrangement joins TRBV10-2 to TRBJ1-3, with 7 bases fitting TRBD1. The CDR3 is made up of 15 amino acids. Germline V gene data show CDR1 as WSHSY and CDR2 as SAAADI. V was clipped by 7 bases and J by 2 bases; unmatched bases: 8. DNA for the CDR3: TGCGCCAGCAAGCGGGGACAGCCGGCTGGAAACACCATATATTTT. This codes for CASKRGQPAGNTIYF.

The table lists this clone with a count of one. The rearrangement links TRBV6-5 to TRBJ2-5; no reliable D call. Trimming removed 7 bases at V and 2 bases at J, with 5 bases between. The length of the CDR3 is 11 residues. CDR1 and CDR2 from the germline V gene are MNHEY and SVGAGI. The CDR3 region is CASTAQETQYF. The CDR3 nucleotides are TGTGCCAGCACCGCACAAGAGACCCAGTACTTC.

The chain is built from TRBV6-5 and TRBJ2-7; D gene uncertain. Germline CDR1 and CDR2: MNHEY and SVGAGI. Between the trimmed V and J ends, which lost 7 bases and 3 bases, there was a span of 7 bases. The CDR3 has 11 amino acids. The CDR3 DNA follows: TGTGCCAGCAAAGCAGGCTACGAGCAGTACTTC. It specifies CASKAGYEQYF.

This rearrangement joins TRBV5-4 to TRBJ1-1; D is perhaps TRBD1 (6 bases). V lost 4 bases to trimming and J lost 4 bases, with 11 bases between them. The germline CDR1 and CDR2 sequences are SGHNT and YYREEE (reference sequence). The CDR3 consists of 13 residues. CDR3 coding DNA: TGTGCCAGCAGCCCGTACAGGGCCACTGAAGCTTTCTTT. Amino acid sequence: CASSPYRATEAFF.

CDR3 coding DNA: TGTGCCAGCAGTTTGATATATCGTGGCGGGGTTGACTATGGCTACACCTTC. This sequence encodes CASSLIYRGGVDYGYTF. The genes are TRBV28 and TRBJ1-2; the D is unclear. V was pared by 3 bases and J by 3 bases, with 20 bases between. The CDR3 is 17 residues long. In germline, CDR1 is MDHEN, CDR2 SYDVKM.

J is TRBJ2-2 and V is TRBV7-3; TRBD2 aligns across 7 bases. V trimming: 3 bases; J trimming: 7 bases; junction bases outside the gene matches: 5. CDR1 SGHTA and CDR2 FQGTGA come from the germline V gene. The CDR3 is made up of 14 amino acids. The CDR3 DNA is TGTGCCAGCAGCTTTGGAGCGGGATTCGGGGAGCTGTTTTTT. Translated: CASSFGAGFGELFF.

The chain combines TRBV4-3 with TRBJ1-2; no clear D. Trimming removed 2 bases at V and 8 bases at J, with 9 bases between. Germline values: CDR1 LGHNA, CDR2 YSLEER. The CDR3 runs to 12 residues. This CDR3 is CASSQYGEGYTF. The CDR3 DNA sequence: TGCGCCAGCAGCCAATACGGGGAAGGCTACACCTTC.

The J gene is TRBJ1-6, the V gene TRBV6-5; 7 positions agree with TRBD1. The CDR3 is made up of 15 amino acids. V shed 8 bases and J 9 bases; nucleotides not matched to a gene: 13. Germline-derived CDR1 and CDR2 are MNHEY and SVGAGI. DNA for the CDR3: TGTGCCAGCTCCCCGCGAGACAGGGATTCTTCACCCCTCCACTTT. It codes for CASSPRDRDSSPLHF.

This clone appeared a few times. The chain is built from TRBV29-1 and TRBJ2-7; 8 bases agree with TRBD1. Germline CDR1 is SQVTM and CDR2 is ANQGSEA. The V gene end was trimmed by 4 bases and the J gene end by 6 bases; junction bases not matched to a gene: 5. The CDR3 runs 12 residues. The CDR3 DNA is TGCAGCGTTGCAGGGGGCGGTTTCGAGCAGTACTTC. Its translation: CSVAGGGFEQYF.

V is TRBV21-1 and J is TRBJ1-4; the table calls TRBD1, which could not be checked here. TRBV21-1 is a pseudogene segment. The CDR3 loop spans 15 amino acids. CDR3 amino acids: CASSLIGTGNEKLFF. CDR3 coding DNA: TGTGCCAGCAGCCTGATCGGTACAGGGAACGAAAAACTGTTTTTT.

In this sample, this clone turned up once. The chain couples TRBV18 to TRBJ1-3; the D is unclear. The CDR3 loop spans 16 amino acids. Germline V gene lookup returns CDR1 KGHSH and CDR2 LQKENI. The V gene lost 6 bases and the J gene lost 0 bases, with 15 bases spanning the gap. The CDR3, as DNA: TGTGCCAGCTCCCTAGGGCCCTTCCACTCTGGAAACACCATATATTTT. Amino acid sequence: CASSLGPFHSGNTIYF.

The rearrangement links TRBV11-2 to TRBJ1-4; TRBD1 matches 7 bases. This CDR3 is 16 amino acids long. V lost 6 bases and J lost 0; bases outside the gene matches: 7. Germline values: CDR1 SGHAT, CDR2 FQNNGV. This chain's CDR3 is CASRLGQLATNEKLFF. CDR3 nucleotides: TGTGCCAGCAGGTTGGGACAGCTTGCAACTAATGAAAAACTGTTTTTT.

The V gene is TRBV19, the J gene TRBJ1-1; D unclear. Trimming pared 0 bases from V and 10 bases from J, leaving 12 bases between. The CDR3 is 13 residues long. Germline V gene data show CDR1 as LNHDA and CDR2 as SQIVND (reference sequence). The CDR3 bases are TGTGCCAGTAGTATAGACCGACTTTCCGGAGCTTTCTTT. Residues: CASSIDRLSGAFF.

The V and J genes are TRBV4-2 and TRBJ1-1; D is undetermined. V was clipped by 3 bases and J by 2 bases, with 13 bases between them. The CDR3 contains 15 residues. Germline V gives CDR1 LGHNA, CDR2 YNFKEQ. As DNA, the CDR3 is TGTGCCAGCAGCCAGCCCCGGGGTGAAAACACTGAAGCTTTCTTT. Translated: CASSQPRGENTEAFF.

The chain combines TRBV6-5 with TRBJ1-2, with TRBD1 as a possible D gene (5 bases). CDR3 size: 16 residues. CDR1 and CDR2 (germline): MNHEY, SVGAGI. With 0 bases removed from V and 6 bases from J, the gap between germline ends came to 17 bases. In DNA, the CDR3 is TGTGCCAGCAGTTACTCCGGGGGAGGACCCAATGATGGCTACACCTTC. This sequence encodes CASSYSGGGPNDGYTF.